These T cell receptor gamma chains were read from a single sample in a study of Vδ1+ human thymocytes. TCRdb re-identified clones in the multiplex PCR reads via CATT. The table records about 36,000 gamma-chain clones, around 20% of them present only once. Sequenced material: Vdelta1+ gamma-delta thymocytes from the thymus. The receptors were sampled from a girl under two years old who had congenital heart surgery. Both conserved end residues are part of each CDR3. Each record gives: V gene, clone size, J gene, CDR3 DNA, CDR3 protein. Clone size is stated in some rows and not others, as once, few, many or a class when expanded.

>TRGV8|few|TRGJP2
TGTGCCACCTGGGATAGGAGGGATGGTAGTGATTGGATCAAGACGTTT
CATWDRRDGSDWIKTF
>TRGV3|-|TRGJ1/TRGJ2
TGTGCCACCTGGGACAGGCCGGGGAGTTATTATAAGAAACTCTTT
CATWDRPGSYYKKLF
>TRGV4|-|TRGJ1/TRGJ2
TGTGCCACCTGGGTTCGGATCTGTTATAAGAAACTCTTT
CATWVRICYKKLF
>TRGV3|few|TRGJ1/TRGJ2
TGTGCCACCTGGGGCAGGCTGGGCTATAAGAAACTCTTT
CATWGRLGYKKLF
>TRGV2|-|TRGJ1/TRGJ2
TGTGCCACTTGGGACAGGCTGCATTATAAGAAACTCTTT
CATWDRLHYKKLF
>TRGV4|-|TRGJ1/TRGJ2
TGTGCCACCTGGGAGCCGAAGATTTATTATAAGAAACTCTTT
CATWEPKIYYKKLF
>TRGV3|-|TRGJ1/TRGJ2
TGTGCCACCTGGGACACCCGAAAGAAACTCTTT
CATWDTRKKLF
>TRGV4|few|TRGJP2
TGTGCCACCTGGGACGGGCGCGGGGGAAAAAGTAGTGATTGGATCAAGACGTTT
CATWDGRGGKSSDWIKTF
>TRGV4|-|TRGJ1/TRGJ2
TGCGCCACCTGGGATGGGCCAGGTTATTATAAGAAACTCTTT
CATWDGPGYYKKLF
>TRGV2|few|TRGJ1/TRGJ2
TGTGCCACCTGGGACGGCCCGCGAGGACTCTTT
CATWDGPRGLF
>TRGV9|few|TRGJ1/TRGJ2
TGTGCCTTGTGGGAGGCGGCTTATTATAAGAAACTCTTT
CALWEAAYYKKLF
>TRGV9|-|TRGJ1/TRGJ2
TGTGCCTTGTGGGAGGATGCTAGGGATTATTATAAGAAACTCTTT
CALWEDARDYYKKLF
>TRGV2|-|TRGJP2
TGTGCCACCTGGGCCCTGAGAGGTAGTGATTGGATCAAGACGTTT
CATWALRGSDWIKTF
>TRGV9|-|TRGJ1/TRGJ2
TGTGCCTTGTGGGAGGCCCCTAAAAATTATTATAAGAAACTCTTT
CALWEAPKNYYKKLF
>TRGV4|-|TRGJ1/TRGJ2
TGTGCCACCTGGGATGTGTCTTATAAGAAACTCTTT
CATWDVSYKKLF
>TRGV9|-|TRGJ1/TRGJ2
TGTGCCTTGTGGGAGGTGAGATTGGATTATTATAAGAAACTCTTT
CALWEVRLDYYKKLF
>TRGV3|few|TRGJ1/TRGJ2
TGTGCCACCTGGGACTTATACCTTGAAGGGTATAAGAAACTCTTT
CATWDLYLEGYKKLF
>TRGV8|-|TRGJ1/TRGJ2
TGTGCCACCCGGGAAGCGGGTTATTATAAGAAACTCTTT
CATREAGYYKKLF
>TRGV3|few|TRGJ1/TRGJ2
TGTGCCACCTGGGACAGCCACCATTATAAGAAACTCTTT
CATWDSHHYKKLF
>TRGV9|-|TRGJ1/TRGJ2
TGTGCCTTGCCCCGTAAGAAACTCTTT
CALPRKKLF
>TRGV2|few|TRGJ1/TRGJ2
TGTGCCACCTGGGTCCACCAAACCAATTATAAGAAACTCTTT
CATWVHQTNYKKLF
>TRGV8|few|TRGJ1/TRGJ2
TGTGCCACCTGGGACCCTTCCTATAAGAAACTCTTT
CATWDPSYKKLF
>TRGV2|medium-sized|TRGJ1/TRGJ2
TGTGCCACCTGGGACGGGCCTGGGTATAAGAAACTCTTT
CATWDGPGYKKLF
>TRGV8|-|TRGJ1/TRGJ2
TGTGCCACCTGGGACGGGCGGCGAAGGAAACTCTTT
CATWDGRRRKLF
>TRGV8|-|TRGJ1/TRGJ2
TGTGCCACCTGGGATAGTCTGTGGGGTCGGGATTATAAGAAACTCTTT
CATWDSLWGRDYKKLF
>TRGV3|few|TRGJ1/TRGJ2
TGTGCCACCTGGGAGTTCGAGTTATTGGGGAAGAAACTCTTT
CATWEFELLGKKLF
>TRGV9|few|TRGJ1/TRGJ2
TGTGCCTTGTGGATTCTTCCGCATTATAAGAAACTCTTT
CALWILPHYKKLF
>TRGV2|-|TRGJ1/TRGJ2
TGTGCCACCTGGGACGTTCAGAATTATTATAAGAAACTCTTT
CATWDVQNYYKKLF